This T cell receptor beta chain was recorded in a study of cytomegalovirus exposure and HLA in healthy donors. Study details: Earlier results showed roughly 120 million unique TCR beta sequences derived from approximately 170 million T cells.

The sample holds a few counts of this clone. Its antigen is undetermined. General study results and limits: Common viral pathogens seemed to be connected with several of the most significant clusters, according to a later analysis. The authors considered a cluster of highly shared sequence variants likely to be a sequencing artifact.

The PCR used 60 Vbeta and 13 Jbeta primers. Generated by immunoSEQ multiplex PCR, the TCRdb table keeps only in-frame clones and is missing some. The sample shows around 220,000 clones, roughly 80% of them seen only once. Germline assignment: CDR1 SEHNR and CDR2 FQNEAQ (reference sequence). The CDR3 spans 14 residues. V lost 5 bases to trimming and J lost 1 base, with 11 bases between them. Sequenced sample: PBMCs. The rearrangement links TRBV7-9 to TRBJ1-2; weak D call: TRBD1 (5 bases). The clonotype was recovered from a girl aged 2 to 10 in good health and CMV-seronegative. This chain's CDR3 is CASSRVDSNYGYTF. In nucleotides, the CDR3 is TGTGCCAGCAGCCGCGTAGACAGTAACTATGGCTACACCTTC.